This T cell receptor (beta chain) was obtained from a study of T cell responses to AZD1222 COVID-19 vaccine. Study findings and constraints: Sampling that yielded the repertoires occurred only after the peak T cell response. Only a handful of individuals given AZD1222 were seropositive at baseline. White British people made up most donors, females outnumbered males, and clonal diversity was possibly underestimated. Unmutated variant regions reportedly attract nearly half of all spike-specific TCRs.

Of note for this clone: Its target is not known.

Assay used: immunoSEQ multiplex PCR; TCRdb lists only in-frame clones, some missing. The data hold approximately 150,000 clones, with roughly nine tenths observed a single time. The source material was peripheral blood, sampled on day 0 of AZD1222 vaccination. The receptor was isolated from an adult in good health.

The CDR3 protein is CASSPLGNNNYGYTF. The CDR3 bases are TGTGCCAGCAGTCCCCTGGGGAACAATAACTATGGCTACACCTTC. The J gene is TRBJ1-2, the V gene TRBV28; D is undetermined. Trimming left V 5 bases short and J 1 base short, with 14 bases between. The germline V gene has CDR1 MDHEN and CDR2 SYDVKM. This CDR3 is 15 amino acids long.